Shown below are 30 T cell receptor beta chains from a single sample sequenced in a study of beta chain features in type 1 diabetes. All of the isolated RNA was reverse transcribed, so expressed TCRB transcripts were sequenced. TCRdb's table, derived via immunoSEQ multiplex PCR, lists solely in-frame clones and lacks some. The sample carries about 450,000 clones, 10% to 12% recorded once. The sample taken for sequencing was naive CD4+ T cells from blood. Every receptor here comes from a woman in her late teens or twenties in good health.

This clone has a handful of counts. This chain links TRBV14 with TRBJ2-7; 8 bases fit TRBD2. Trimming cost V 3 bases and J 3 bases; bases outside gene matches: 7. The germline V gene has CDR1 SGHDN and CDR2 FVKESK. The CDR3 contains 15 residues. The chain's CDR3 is CASSQGSGGYYEQYV. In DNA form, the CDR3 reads TGTGCCAGCAGCCAGGGCAGCGGGGGTTACTACGAGCAGTACGTC.

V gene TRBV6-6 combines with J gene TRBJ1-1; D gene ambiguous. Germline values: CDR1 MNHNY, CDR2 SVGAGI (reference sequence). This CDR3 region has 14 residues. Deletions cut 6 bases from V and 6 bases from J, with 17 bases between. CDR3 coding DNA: TGTGCCAGCAGCACGAACGAAGTTCGGGCTGAAGCTTTCTTT. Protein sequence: CASSTNEVRAEAFF.

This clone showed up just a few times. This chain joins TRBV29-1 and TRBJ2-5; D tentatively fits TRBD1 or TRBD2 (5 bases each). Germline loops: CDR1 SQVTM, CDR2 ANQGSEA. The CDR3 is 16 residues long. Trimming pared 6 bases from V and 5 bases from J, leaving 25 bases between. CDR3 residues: CSVAPRAGWRGETQYF. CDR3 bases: TGCAGCGTGGCCCCCAGGGCAGGGTGGCGCGGGGAGACCCAGTACTTC.

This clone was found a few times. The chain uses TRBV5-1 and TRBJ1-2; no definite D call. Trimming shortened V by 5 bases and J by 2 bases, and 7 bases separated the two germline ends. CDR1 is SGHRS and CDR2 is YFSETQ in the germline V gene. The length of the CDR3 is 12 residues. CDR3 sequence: CASREVNYGYTF. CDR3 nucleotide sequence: TGCGCCAGCAGAGAGGTGAACTATGGCTACACCTTC.

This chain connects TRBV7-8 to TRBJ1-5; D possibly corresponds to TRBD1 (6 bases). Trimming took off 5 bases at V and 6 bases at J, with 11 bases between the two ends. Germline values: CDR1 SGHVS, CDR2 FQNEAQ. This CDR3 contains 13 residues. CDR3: CASSPRTVQPQHF. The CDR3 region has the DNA TGTGCCAGCAGCCCAAGGACAGTTCAGCCCCAGCATTTT.

Here the CDR3 reads CASSDQTYEQYF. Written as DNA, the CDR3 is TGTGCCAGCAGCGATCAGACCTACGAGCAGTACTTC. V usage is TRBV7-9 and J usage is TRBJ2-7; no firm D call. CDR1 SEHNR and CDR2 FQNEAQ come from the germline V gene (reference sequence). V was pared by 5 bases and J by 2 bases, with 7 bases between. This CDR3 is built from 12 residues.

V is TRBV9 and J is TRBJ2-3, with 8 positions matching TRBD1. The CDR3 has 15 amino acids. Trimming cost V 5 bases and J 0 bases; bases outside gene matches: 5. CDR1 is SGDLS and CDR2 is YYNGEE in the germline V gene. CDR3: CASSQRTGSTDTQYF. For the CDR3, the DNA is TGTGCCAGCAGTCAACGGACAGGGAGCACAGATACGCAGTATTTT.

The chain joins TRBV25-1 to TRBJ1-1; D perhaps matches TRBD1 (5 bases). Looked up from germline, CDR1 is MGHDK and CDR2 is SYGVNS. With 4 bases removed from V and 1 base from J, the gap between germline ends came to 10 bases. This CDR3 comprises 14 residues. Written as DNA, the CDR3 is TGTGCCAGCAGTGCTCCTGGGGGGAACACTGAAGCTTTCTTT. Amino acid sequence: CASSAPGGNTEAFF.

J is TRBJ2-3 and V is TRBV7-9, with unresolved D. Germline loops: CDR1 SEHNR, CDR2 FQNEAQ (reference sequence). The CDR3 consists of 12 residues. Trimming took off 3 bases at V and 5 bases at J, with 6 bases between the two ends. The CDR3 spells CASSFEVDTQYF. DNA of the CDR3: TGTGCCAGCAGCTTCGAGGTAGATACGCAGTATTTT.

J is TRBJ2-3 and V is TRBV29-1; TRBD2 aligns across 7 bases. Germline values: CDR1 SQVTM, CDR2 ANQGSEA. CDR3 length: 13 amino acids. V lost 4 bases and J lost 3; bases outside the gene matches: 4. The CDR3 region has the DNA TGCAGCGTTGCAGCGGGGAAGACAGATACGCAGTATTTT. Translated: CSVAAGKTDTQYF.

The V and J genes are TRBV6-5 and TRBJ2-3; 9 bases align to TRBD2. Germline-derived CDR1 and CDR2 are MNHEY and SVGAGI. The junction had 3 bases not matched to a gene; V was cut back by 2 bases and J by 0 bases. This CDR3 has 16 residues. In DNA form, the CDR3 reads TGTGCCAGCAGTTACAGCGGGGGGACTAGCACAGATACGCAGTATTTT. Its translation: CASSYSGGTSTDTQYF.

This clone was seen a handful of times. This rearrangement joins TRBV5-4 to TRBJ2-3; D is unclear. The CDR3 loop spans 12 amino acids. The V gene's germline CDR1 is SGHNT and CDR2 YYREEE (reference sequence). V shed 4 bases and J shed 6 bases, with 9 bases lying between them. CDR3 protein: CASSPSSDTQYF. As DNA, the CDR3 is TGTGCCAGCAGCCCGAGCAGTGATACGCAGTATTTT.

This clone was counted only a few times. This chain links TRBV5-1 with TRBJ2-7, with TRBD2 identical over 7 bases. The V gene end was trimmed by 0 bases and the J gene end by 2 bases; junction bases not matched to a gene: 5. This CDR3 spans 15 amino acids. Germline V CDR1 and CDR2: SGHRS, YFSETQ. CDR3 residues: CASSLGLADTYEQYF. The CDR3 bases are TGCGCCAGCAGCTTGGGTCTAGCGGACACCTACGAGCAGTACTTC. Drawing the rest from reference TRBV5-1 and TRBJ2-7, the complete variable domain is KAGVTQTPRYLIKTRGQQVTLSCSPISGHRSVSWYQQTPGQGLQFLFEYFSETQRNKGNFPGRFSGRQFSNSRSEMNVSTLELGDSALYLCASSLGLADTYEQYFGPGTRLTVT.

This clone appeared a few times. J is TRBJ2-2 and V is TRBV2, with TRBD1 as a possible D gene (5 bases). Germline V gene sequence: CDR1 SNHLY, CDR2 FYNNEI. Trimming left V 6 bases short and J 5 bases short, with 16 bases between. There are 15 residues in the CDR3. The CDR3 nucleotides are TGTGCCAGCAGGACCCAGGGCCCAGCTACCGGGGAGCTGTTTTTT. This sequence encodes CASRTQGPATGELFF.

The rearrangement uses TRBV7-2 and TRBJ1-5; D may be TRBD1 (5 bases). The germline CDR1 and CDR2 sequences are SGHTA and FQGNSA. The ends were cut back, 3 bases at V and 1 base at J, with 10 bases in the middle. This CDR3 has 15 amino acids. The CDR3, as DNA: TGTGCCAGCAGCTTTTCCCGGGGGAGCAATCAGCCCCAGCATTTT. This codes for CASSFSRGSNQPQHF.

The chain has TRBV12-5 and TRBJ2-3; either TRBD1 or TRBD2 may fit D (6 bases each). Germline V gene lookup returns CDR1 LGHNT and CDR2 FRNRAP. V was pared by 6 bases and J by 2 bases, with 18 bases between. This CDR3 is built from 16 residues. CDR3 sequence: CASGPLRGQNTDTQYF. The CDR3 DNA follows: TGTGCTAGTGGCCCGTTACGGGGGCAGAACACAGATACGCAGTATTTT.

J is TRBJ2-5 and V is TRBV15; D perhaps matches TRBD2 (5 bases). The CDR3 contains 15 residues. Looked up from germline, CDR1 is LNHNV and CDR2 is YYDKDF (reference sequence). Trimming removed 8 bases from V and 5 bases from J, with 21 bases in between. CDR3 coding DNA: TGTGCCACCGGTCAGAGGTGGGCCGGGGTGGAGACCCAGTACTTC. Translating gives CATGQRWAGVETQYF.

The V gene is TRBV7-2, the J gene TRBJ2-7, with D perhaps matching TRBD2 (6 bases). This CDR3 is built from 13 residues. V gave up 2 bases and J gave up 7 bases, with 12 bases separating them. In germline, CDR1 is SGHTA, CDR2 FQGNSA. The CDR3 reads CASSLRGAGEQYV. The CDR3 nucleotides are TGTGCCAGCAGCTTACGCGGGGCAGGTGAGCAGTACGTC.

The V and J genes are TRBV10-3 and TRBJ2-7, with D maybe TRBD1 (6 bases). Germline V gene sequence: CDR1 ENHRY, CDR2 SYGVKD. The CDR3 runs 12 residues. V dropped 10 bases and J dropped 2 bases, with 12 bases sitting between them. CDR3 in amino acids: CATQRTAYEQYV. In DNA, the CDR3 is TGTGCCACCCAGAGGACAGCCTACGAGCAGTACGTC.

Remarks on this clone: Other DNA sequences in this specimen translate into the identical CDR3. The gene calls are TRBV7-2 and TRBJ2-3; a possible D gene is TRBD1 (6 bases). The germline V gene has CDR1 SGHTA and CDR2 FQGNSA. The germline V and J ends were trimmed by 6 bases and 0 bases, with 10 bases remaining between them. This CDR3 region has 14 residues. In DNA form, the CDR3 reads TGTGCCAGCAGTCCCGGGACAAGCACAGATACGCAGTATTTT. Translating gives CASSPGTSTDTQYF.

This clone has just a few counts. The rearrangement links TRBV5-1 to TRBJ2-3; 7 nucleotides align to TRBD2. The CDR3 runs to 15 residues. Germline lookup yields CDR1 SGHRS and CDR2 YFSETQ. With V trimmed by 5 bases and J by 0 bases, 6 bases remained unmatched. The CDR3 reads CASRRTSDSTDTQYF. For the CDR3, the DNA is TGCGCCAGCAGACGAACTAGCGATAGCACAGATACGCAGTATTTT.

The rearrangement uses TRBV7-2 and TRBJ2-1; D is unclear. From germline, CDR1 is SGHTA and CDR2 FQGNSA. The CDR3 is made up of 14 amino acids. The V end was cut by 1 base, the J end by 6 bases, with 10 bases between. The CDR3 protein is CASSLEFAVNEQFF. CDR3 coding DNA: TGTGCCAGCAGCTTAGAGTTCGCGGTCAATGAGCAGTTCTTC. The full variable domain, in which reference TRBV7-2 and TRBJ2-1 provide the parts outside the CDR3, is GAGVSQSPSNKVTEKGKDVELRCDPISGHTALYWYRQSLGQGLEFLIYFQGNSAPDKSGLPSDRFSAERTGGSVSTLTIQRTQQEDSAVYLCASSLEFAVNEQFFGPGTRLTVL.

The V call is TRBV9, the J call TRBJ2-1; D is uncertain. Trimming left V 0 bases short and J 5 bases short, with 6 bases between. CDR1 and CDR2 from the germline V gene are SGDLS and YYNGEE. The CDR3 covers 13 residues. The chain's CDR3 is CASSVGTHNEQFF. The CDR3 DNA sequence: TGTGCCAGCAGCGTAGGGACGCACAATGAGCAGTTCTTC.

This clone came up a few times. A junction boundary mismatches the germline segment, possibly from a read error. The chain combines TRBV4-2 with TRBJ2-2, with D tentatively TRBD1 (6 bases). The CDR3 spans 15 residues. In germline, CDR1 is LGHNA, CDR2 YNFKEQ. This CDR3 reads CASTQQGLGTGELFF. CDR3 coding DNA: TGTGCCAGCACCCAACAGGGATTAGGCACCGGGGAGCTGTTTTTT.

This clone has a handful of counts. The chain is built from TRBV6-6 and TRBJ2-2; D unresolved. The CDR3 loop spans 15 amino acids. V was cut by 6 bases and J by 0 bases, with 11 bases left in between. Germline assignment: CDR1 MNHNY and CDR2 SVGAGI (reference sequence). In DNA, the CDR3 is TGTGCCAGCAGCCTCTACGGCACGAACACCGGGGAGCTGTTTTTT. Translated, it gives CASSLYGTNTGELFF.

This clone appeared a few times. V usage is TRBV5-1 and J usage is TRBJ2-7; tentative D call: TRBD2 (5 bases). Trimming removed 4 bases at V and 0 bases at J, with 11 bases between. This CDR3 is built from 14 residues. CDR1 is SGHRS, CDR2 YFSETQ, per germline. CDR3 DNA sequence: TGCGCCAGCAGCCCTTCGAGGGACTCCTACGAGCAGTACTTC. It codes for CASSPSRDSYEQYF. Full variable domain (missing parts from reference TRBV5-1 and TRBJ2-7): KAGVTQTPRYLIKTRGQQVTLSCSPISGHRSVSWYQQTPGQGLQFLFEYFSETQRNKGNFPGRFSGRQFSNSRSEMNVSTLELGDSALYLCASSPSRDSYEQYFGPGTRLTVT.

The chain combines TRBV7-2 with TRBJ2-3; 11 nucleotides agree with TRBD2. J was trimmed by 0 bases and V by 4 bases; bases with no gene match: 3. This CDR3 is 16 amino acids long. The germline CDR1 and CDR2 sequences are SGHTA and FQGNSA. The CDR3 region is CASSSRLAGSTDTQYF. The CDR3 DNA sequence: TGTGCCAGCAGCTCTCGACTAGCGGGGAGCACAGATACGCAGTATTTT.

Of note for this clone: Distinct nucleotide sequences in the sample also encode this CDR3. The CDR3 DNA sequence: TGCAGTGCTAGTCTCGGAGATACGCAGTATTTT. Its translation is CSASLGDTQYF. This sequence joins TRBV20-1 and TRBJ2-3; no firm D call. The ends were cut back, 3 bases at V and 5 bases at J, with 6 bases in the middle. The germline V gene encodes CDR1 DFQATT and CDR2 SNEGSKA (reference sequence). This CDR3 has 11 amino acids.

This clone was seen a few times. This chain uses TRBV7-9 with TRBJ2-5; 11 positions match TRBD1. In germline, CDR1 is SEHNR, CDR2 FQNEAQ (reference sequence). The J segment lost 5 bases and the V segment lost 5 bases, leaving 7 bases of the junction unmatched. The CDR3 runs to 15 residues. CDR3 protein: CASSTGQGAMETQYF. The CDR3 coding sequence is TGTGCCAGCAGCACCGGACAGGGGGCTATGGAGACCCAGTACTTC.

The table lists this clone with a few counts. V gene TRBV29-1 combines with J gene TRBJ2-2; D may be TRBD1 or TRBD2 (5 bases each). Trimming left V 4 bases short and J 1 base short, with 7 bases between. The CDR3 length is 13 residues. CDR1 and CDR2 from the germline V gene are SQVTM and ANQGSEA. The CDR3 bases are TGCAGCGTTGGGGACCTGAACACCGGGGAGCTGTTTTTT. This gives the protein CSVGDLNTGELFF.